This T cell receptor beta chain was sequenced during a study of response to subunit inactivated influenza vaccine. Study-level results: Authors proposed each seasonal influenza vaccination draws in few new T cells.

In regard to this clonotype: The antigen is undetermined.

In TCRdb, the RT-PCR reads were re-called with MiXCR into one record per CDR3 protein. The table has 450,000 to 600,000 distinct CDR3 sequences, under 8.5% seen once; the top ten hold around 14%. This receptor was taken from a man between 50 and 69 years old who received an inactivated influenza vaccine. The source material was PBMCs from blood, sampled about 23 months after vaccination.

DNA of the CDR3: TGTGCCAGCAACGCCTCGCCCCAGCGGGCTACAGATACGCAGTATTTT. Residues: CASNASPQRATDTQYF. V and J are TRBV7-3 and TRBJ2-3, with a possible D match to TRBD2 (6 bases). V lost 7 bases, J lost 3 bases, and 20 bases lay in between. CDR1 and CDR2 from the germline V gene are SGHTA and FQGTGA. This CDR3 comprises 16 residues.